This passage covers 9 T cell receptor beta chains from one sample sequenced in a study of T-cell reconstitution after alpha-beta-depleted transplantation in children. A TCRbeta library incorporating unique molecular identifiers was prepared. One entry per CDR3 protein, called by TCRdb with MiXCR from the PCR reads. The sample holds hundreds of thousands of distinct CDR3 sequences; about 17% are singletons and the top ten take approximately 44%. Sequencing was performed on PBMCs, mostly from graft donor cells, taken 360 days after TCRalphabeta/CD19-depleted stem cell transplant. Receptors originate from a male patient aged 2 to 9 who had a stem cell transplant for acute lymphoblastic leukemia, so the T cells may come from the graft donor.

This rearrangement joins TRBV27 to TRBJ2-7; possibly TRBD1 or TRBD2 for D (5 bases each). V was trimmed by 4 bases and J by 7 bases, leaving 26 bases between them. The germline V gene has CDR1 MNHEY and CDR2 SMNVEV (reference sequence). CDR3 length equals 17 residues. CDR3 region: CASSSSKGPRLMGEQYF. The CDR3, as DNA: TGTGCCAGCAGTTCCTCAAAGGGACCTCGTTTAATGGGGGAGCAGTACTTC.

The rearrangement links TRBV6-5 to TRBJ2-3; 7 bases align to TRBD2. The CDR3 has 16 amino acids. Germline V gene data show CDR1 as MNHEY and CDR2 as SVGAGI. V shed 1 base, J shed 6 bases, and the junction held 10 bases outside the gene matches. The CDR3 DNA is TGTGCCAGCAGTTACTTCAACGGGAGGCGGGGCGATACGCAGTATTTT. This translates into CASSYFNGRRGDTQYF.

This clonotype has at least ten counts. The germline gene is not matched at one end of the junction; a read error may be the cause. The J gene is TRBJ2-3, the V gene TRBV5-1, with D unclear. The CDR3 has 14 residues. The germline V gene encodes CDR1 SGHRS and CDR2 YFSETQ. The CDR3 here is CASSLGLGTDTQYF. CDR3 nucleotide sequence: TGTGCCAGCAGCTTAGGTTTAGGCACAGATACGCAGTATTTT.

This clonotype has just a few counts. V usage is TRBV29-1 and J usage is TRBJ2-5; the match to TRBD2 covers 10 bases. The V gene end was trimmed by 4 bases and the J gene end by 1 base; junction bases not matched to a gene: 12. The CDR3 is 17 amino acids. Germline values: CDR1 SQVTM, CDR2 ANQGSEA. The CDR3 region has the DNA TGCAGCGTTGTGGGCCTTCTAGCGGGAGAGCTCCAAGAGACCCAGTACTTC. The encoded protein is CSVVGLLAGELQETQYF.

The sample holds a few counts of this clonotype. The chain couples TRBV6-5 to TRBJ2-5, with 8 positions matching TRBD2. The germline gives CDR1 MNHEY, CDR2 SVGAGI. V lost 0 bases and J lost 5; bases outside the gene matches: 8. This CDR3 comprises 16 residues. Written as DNA, the CDR3 is TGTGCCAGCAGTTACTCGAATAGCGGGAATATGGAGACCCAGTACTTC. Its protein product is CASSYSNSGNMETQYF.

This clonotype turned up a few times. The rearrangement uses TRBV4-1 and TRBJ2-2; TRBD2 is a possible D gene (6 bases). The CDR3 consists of 18 residues. The germline gives CDR1 MGHRA, CDR2 YSYEKL. V was cut by 7 bases and J by 1 base, with 22 bases left in between. As DNA, the CDR3 is TGCGCCAGCAAGGCAGTTCCTGTAGCGGTCAAGAACACCGGGGAGCTGTTTTTT. Protein product: CASKAVPVAVKNTGELFF.

This sequence joins TRBV4-2 and TRBJ2-6; D remains ambiguous. CDR1 and CDR2 (germline): LGHNA, YNFKEQ. The CDR3 is made up of 17 amino acids. Trimming left V 1 base short and J 0 bases short, with 10 bases between. CDR3 in amino acids: CASSQVSQLSGANVLTF. The CDR3 DNA reads as TGTGCCAGCAGCCAAGTTAGCCAACTCTCTGGGGCCAACGTCCTGACTTTC.

This clonotype came up a few times. The rearrangement uses TRBV30 and TRBJ2-2; D ambiguous. The ends were cut back, 0 bases at V and 6 bases at J, with 2 bases in the middle. Germline-derived CDR1 and CDR2 are GTSNPN and SVGIG (reference sequence). The CDR3 is 11 amino acids. For the CDR3, the DNA is TGTGCCTGGAGTGTCCCCGGGGAGCTGTTTTTT. This translates into CAWSVPGELFF.

The V call is TRBV28, the J call TRBJ2-1, with TRBD2 matching over 11 bases. V gave up 3 bases and J gave up 9 bases; unmatched junction bases: 7. CDR1 and CDR2 from the germline V gene are MDHEN and SYDVKM. The CDR3 consists of 15 residues. As DNA, the CDR3 is TGTGCCAGCAGTTTCTTCCTAGCGGGAGGAGGTGAGCAGTTCTTC. Amino acid sequence: CASSFFLAGGGEQFF.